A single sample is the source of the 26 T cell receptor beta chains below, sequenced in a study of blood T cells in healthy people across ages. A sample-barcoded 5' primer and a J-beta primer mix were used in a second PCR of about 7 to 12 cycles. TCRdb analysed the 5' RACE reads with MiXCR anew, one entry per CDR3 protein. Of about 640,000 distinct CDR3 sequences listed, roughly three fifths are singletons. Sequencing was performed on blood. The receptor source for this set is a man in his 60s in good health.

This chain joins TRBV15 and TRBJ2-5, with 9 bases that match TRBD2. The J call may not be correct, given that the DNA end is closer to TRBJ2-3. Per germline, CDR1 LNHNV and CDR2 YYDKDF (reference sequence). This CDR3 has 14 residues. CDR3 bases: TGTGCCACCTCGCGGGGACTAGCAGGAGAAACTCAGTATTTT. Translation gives CATSRGLAGETQYF.

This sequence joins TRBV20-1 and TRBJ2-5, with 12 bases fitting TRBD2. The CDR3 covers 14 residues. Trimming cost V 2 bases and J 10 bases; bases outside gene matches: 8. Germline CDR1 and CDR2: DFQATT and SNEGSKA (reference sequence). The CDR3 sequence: CSARLAGGPEGQYF. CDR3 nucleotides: TGCAGTGCTAGACTAGCGGGGGGGCCCGAGGGCCAGTACTTC.

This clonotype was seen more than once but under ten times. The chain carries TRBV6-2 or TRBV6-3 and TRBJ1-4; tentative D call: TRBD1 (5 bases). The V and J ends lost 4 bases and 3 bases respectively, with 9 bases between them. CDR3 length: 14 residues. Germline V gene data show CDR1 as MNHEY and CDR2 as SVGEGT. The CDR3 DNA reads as TGTGCCAGCAGTTTGTACAGGTCTAATGAAAAACTGTTTTTT. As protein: CASSLYRSNEKLFF.

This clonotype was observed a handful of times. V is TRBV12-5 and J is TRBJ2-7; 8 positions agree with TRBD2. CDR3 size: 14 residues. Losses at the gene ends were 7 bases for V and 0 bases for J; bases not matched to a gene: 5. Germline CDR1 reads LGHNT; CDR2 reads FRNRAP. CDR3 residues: CASDGGAYSYEQYF. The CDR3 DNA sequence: TGTGCTAGTGACGGGGGGGCCTACTCCTACGAGCAGTACTTC.

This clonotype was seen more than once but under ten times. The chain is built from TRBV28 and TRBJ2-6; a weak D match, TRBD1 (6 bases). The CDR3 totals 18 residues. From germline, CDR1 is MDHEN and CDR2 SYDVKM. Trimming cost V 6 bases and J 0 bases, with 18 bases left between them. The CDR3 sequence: CASSPLQGQSSGANVLTF. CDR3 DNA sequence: TGTGCCAGCAGCCCCCTACAGGGTCAGAGCTCTGGGGCCAACGTCCTGACTTTC.

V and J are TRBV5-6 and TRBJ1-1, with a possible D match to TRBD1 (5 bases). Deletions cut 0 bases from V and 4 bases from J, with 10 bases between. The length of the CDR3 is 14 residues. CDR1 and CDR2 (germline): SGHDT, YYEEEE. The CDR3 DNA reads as TGTGCCAGCAGCTTGGCCGCGGGGGGCACTGAAGCTTTCTTT. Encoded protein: CASSLAAGGTEAFF.

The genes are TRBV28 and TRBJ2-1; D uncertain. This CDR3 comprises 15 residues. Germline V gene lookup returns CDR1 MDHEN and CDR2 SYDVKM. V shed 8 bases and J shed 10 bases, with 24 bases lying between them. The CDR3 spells CASRPYGRASEEQFF. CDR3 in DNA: TGTGCCAGCCGACCATACGGACGGGCATCGGAGGAGCAGTTCTTC.

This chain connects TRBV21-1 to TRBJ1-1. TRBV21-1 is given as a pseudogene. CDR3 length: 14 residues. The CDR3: CASSKGRPTDEAFF. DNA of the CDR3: TGTGCCAGCAGCAAAGGGCGGCCCACCGATGAAGCTTTCTTT.

DNA for the CDR3: TGCAGTGCTAGAGACGCCTCGGTCCATCATGGCTACACCTTC. Translation: CSARDASVHHGYTF. The chain carries TRBV20-1 and TRBJ1-2, with no clear D. The CDR3 contains 14 residues. V lost 0 bases, J lost 6 bases, and 14 bases lay in between. Per the germline V gene, CDR1 is DFQATT and CDR2 is SNEGSKA (reference sequence).

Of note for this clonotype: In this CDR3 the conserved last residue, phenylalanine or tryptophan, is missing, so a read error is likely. CDR3 loop: CASSPNRGIAGGHSTQYL. The CDR3 nucleotides are TGTGCCAGCAGCCCCAATCGCGGCATAGCGGGGGGGCATTCAACGCAGTATTTA. The rearrangement links TRBV4-2 to TRBJ2-3; 11 bases match TRBD2. J was trimmed by 9 bases and V by 4 bases; bases with no gene match: 18. The CDR3 covers 18 residues. The germline gives CDR1 LGHNA, CDR2 YNFKEQ.

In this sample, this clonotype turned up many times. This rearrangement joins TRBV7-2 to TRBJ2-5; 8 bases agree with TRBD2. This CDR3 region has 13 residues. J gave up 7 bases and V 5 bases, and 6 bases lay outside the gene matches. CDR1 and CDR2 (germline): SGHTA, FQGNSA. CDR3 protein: CASSTAGARTQYF. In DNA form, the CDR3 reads TGTGCCAGCAGCACAGCGGGGGCCCGGACCCAGTACTTC.

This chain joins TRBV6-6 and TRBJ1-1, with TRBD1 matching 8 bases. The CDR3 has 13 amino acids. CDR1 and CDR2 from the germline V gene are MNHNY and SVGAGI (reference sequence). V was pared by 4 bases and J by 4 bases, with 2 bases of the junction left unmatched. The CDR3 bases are TGTGCCAGCAGTTTTGACAGGGGCACTGAAGCTTTCTTT. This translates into CASSFDRGTEAFF.

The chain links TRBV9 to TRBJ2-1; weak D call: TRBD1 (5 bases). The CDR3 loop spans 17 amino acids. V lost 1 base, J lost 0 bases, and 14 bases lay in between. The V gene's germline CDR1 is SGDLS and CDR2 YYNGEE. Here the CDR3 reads CASSVLVGLSSYNEQFF. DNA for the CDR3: TGTGCCAGCAGCGTACTAGTGGGGCTAAGCTCCTACAATGAGCAGTTCTTC.

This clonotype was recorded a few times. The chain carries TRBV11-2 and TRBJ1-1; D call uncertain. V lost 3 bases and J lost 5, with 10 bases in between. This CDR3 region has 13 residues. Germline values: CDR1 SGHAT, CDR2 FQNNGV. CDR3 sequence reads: CASSFWGGTEAFF. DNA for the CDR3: TGTGCCAGCAGCTTTTGGGGAGGAACTGAAGCTTTCTTT.

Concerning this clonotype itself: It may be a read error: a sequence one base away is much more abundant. The CDR3 sequence: CSAYAHYKEQFF. The CDR3 DNA follows: TGCAGTGCGTACGCCCATTACAAGGAGCAGTTCTTC. The chain joins TRBV20-1 to TRBJ2-1, with D unresolved. This CDR3 is 12 amino acids long. Germline CDR1 reads DFQATT; CDR2 reads SNEGSKA (reference sequence).

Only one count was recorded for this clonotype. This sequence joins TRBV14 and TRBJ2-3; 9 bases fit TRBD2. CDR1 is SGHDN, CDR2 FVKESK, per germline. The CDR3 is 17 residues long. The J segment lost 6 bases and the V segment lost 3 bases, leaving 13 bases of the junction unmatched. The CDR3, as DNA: TGTGCCAGCAGCCACGTTCGGCTAGCGGGGTTTAATGATACGCAGTATTTT. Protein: CASSHVRLAGFNDTQYF.

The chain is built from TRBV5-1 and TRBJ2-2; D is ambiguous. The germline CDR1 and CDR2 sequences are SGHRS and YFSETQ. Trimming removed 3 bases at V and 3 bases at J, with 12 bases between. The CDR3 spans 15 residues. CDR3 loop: CASSSGSSYTGELFF. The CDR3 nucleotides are TGCGCCAGCAGCTCGGGCTCGTCGTACACCGGGGAGCTGTTTTTT.

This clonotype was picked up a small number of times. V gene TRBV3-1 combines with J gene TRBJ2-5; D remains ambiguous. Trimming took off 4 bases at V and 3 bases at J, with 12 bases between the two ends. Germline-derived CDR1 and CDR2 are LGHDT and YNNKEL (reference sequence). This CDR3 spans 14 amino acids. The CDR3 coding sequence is TGTGCCAGCAGCCGTAGATCGGCCGAAGAGACCCAGTACTTC. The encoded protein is CASSRRSAEETQYF.

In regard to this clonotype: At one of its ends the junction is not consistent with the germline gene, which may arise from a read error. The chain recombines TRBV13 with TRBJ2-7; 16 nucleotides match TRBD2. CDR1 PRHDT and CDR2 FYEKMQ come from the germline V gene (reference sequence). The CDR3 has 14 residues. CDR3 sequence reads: CAGSWGTSGGAQYF. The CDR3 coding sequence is TGTGCCGGCAGCTGGGGGACTAGCGGGGGGGCTCAGTACTTC.

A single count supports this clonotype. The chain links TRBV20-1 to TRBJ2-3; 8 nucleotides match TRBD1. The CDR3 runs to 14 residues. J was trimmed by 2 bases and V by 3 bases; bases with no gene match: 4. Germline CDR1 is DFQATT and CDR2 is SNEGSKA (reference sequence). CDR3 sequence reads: CSARGQVNTDTQYF. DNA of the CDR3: TGCAGTGCTAGGGGACAGGTAAACACAGATACGCAGTATTTT.

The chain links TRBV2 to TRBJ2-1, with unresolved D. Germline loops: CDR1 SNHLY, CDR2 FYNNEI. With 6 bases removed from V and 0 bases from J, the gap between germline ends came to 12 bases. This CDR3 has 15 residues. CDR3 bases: TGTGCCAGCAGCCCGACTCTTAGCTCCTACAATGAGCAGTTCTTC. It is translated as CASSPTLSSYNEQFF.

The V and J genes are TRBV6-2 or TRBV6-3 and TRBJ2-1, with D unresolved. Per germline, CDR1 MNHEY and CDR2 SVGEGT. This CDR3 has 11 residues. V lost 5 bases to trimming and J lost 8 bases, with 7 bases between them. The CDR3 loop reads CASSRLDEQFF. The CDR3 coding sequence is TGTGCCAGCAGTCGACTTGATGAGCAGTTCTTC.

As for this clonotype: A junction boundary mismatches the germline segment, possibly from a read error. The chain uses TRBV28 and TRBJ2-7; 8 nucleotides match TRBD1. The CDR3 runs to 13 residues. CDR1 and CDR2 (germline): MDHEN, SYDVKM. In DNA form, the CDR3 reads TGTGCCTGCAGACAGGGGACCGCGGACGAGCAGTACTTC. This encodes CACRQGTADEQYF.

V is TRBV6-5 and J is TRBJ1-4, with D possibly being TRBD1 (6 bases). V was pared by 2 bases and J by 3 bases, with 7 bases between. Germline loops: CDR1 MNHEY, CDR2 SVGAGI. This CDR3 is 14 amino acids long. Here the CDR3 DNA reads TGTGCCAGCAGTTACAGGGGGTCTAATGAAAAACTGTTTTTT. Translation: CASSYRGSNEKLFF.

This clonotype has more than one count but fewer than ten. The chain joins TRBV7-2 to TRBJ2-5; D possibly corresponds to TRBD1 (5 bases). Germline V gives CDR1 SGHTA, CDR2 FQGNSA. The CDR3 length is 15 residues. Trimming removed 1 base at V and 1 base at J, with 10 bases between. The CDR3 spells CASSLGLTGQETQYF. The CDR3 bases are TGTGCCAGCAGCTTAGGATTAACAGGCCAAGAGACCCAGTACTTC.

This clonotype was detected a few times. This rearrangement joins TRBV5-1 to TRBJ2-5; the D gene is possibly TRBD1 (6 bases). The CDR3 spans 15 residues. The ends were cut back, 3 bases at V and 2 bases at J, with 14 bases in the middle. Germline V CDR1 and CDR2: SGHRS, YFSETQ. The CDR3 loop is CASSSRGYPQETQYF. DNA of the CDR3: TGCGCCAGCAGCTCCAGGGGATATCCACAAGAGACCCAGTACTTC.